The following is a T cell receptor (beta chain) sequence with its context. In the PCR, 60 Vbeta and 13 Jbeta primers were used. Profiled with immunoSEQ multiplex PCR; TCRdb holds only in-frame clones, not every one. The top ten hold approximately 4.8% of the sample, which has some 150,000 clones, about four fifths seen once. The data are from a study of cytomegalovirus exposure and HLA in healthy donors. Germline assignment: CDR1 SGHTA and CDR2 FQGTGA. CDR3 size: 16 residues. J lost 2 bases, V lost 5 bases, and 4 bases had no gene match. This TCR was sampled from a man aged 25-45 years in good health and CMV-seronegative. The chain has TRBV7-3 and TRBJ2-1; TRBD2 matches 12 bases. Sequencing was performed on PBMCs. The CDR3 protein is CASSPRLAGAYNEQFF. Here the CDR3 DNA reads TGTGCCAGCAGCCCCAGACTAGCGGGGGCCTACAATGAGCAGTTCTTC.